Following are 32 T cell receptor beta chains from one sample sequenced in a study of response to subunit inactivated influenza vaccine. TCRdb passed the RT-PCR reads through MiXCR, listing each CDR3 protein once. The repertoire includes 550,000 to 600,000 distinct CDR3 sequences, approximately 12% of them detected once, and roughly 10% sits in the top ten. The starting material was PBMCs from blood, obtained on the day of vaccination. Source of these receptors: a man aged 45-60 years who received an inactivated influenza vaccine.

The rearrangement uses TRBV6-2 or TRBV6-3 and TRBJ2-7, with TRBD2 matching over 7 bases. Germline V gene data show CDR1 as MNHEY and CDR2 as SVGEGT. V was clipped by 0 bases and J by 0 bases; unmatched bases: 5. The CDR3 totals 16 residues. CDR3 in DNA: TGTGCCAGCAGTTACTCGGGACTAAGGGGCTCCTACGAGCAGTACTTC. Residues: CASSYSGLRGSYEQYF.

This clonotype was observed a few times. This chain uses TRBV6-2 or TRBV6-3 with TRBJ1-5; 9 nucleotides agree with TRBD1. The CDR3 consists of 17 residues. Losses at the gene ends were 4 bases for V and 3 bases for J; bases not matched to a gene: 10. CDR1 and CDR2 (germline): MNHEY, SVGEGT. The CDR3 DNA reads TGTGCCAGCAGTTTCTCCGGGACAGGGCCCTTCAATCAGCCCCAGCATTTT. Encoded protein: CASSFSGTGPFNQPQHF.

This clonotype was seen a few times. The V gene is TRBV10-3, the J gene TRBJ1-1; possible D gene TRBD1, 5 bases. CDR1 and CDR2 (germline): ENHRY, SYGVKD. The CDR3 consists of 14 residues. V dropped 4 bases and J dropped 1 base, with 10 bases sitting between them. The CDR3 protein is CAISVRGWNTEAFF. The DNA of the CDR3 is TGTGCCATCAGTGTGCGGGGCTGGAACACTGAAGCTTTCTTT.

This clonotype was counted between two and nine times. This rearrangement joins TRBV20-1 to TRBJ2-5; 8 positions agree with TRBD2. Losses at the gene ends were 5 bases for V and 1 base for J; bases not matched to a gene: 9. The CDR3 consists of 15 residues. From germline, CDR1 is DFQATT and CDR2 SNEGSKA (reference sequence). The CDR3 reads CSAYAGGKLQETQYF. The CDR3 DNA follows: TGCAGTGCTTACGCGGGGGGTAAACTCCAAGAGACCCAGTACTTC.

The V gene is TRBV5-1, the J gene TRBJ2-2; perhaps TRBD1 as D (6 bases). The germline V gene has CDR1 SGHRS and CDR2 YFSETQ. V shed 3 bases and J shed 5 bases, with 14 bases lying between them. CDR3 length: 15 amino acids. CDR3 sequence: CASSSEGTKTGELFF. CDR3 nucleotide sequence: TGCGCCAGCAGCTCGGAAGGGACAAAAACCGGGGAGCTGTTTTTT.

This clonotype appeared many times. This chain links TRBV12-3 or TRBV12-4 with TRBJ2-3; no firm D call. This CDR3 is 13 amino acids long. V gave up 7 bases and J gave up 4 bases, with 12 bases separating them. The CDR3 here is CASKFGSPDTQYF. CDR3 in DNA: TGTGCCAGCAAGTTTGGCAGCCCAGATACGCAGTATTTT.

There are a few counts of this clonotype. V usage is TRBV12-3 or TRBV12-4 and J usage is TRBJ2-3; maybe TRBD2 (7 bases). The germline V and J ends were trimmed by 10 bases and 3 bases, with 17 bases remaining between them. The CDR3 is made up of 14 amino acids. The CDR3 nucleotides are TGTGCCACACGCTGGGGGGGCGGGACAGATACGCAGTATTTT. Amino acids: CATRWGGGTDTQYF.

This clonotype was detected only a few times. The chain joins TRBV6-2 or TRBV6-3 to TRBJ1-1; tentative D call: TRBD1 (5 bases). The V end lost 2 bases, the J end lost 1 base, and 11 bases lay between the germline ends. This CDR3 has 15 residues. CDR1 is MNHEY and CDR2 is SVGEGT in the germline V gene. The CDR3 is CASSYLAQGNTEAFF. The CDR3 coding sequence is TGTGCCAGCAGTTACCTCGCCCAGGGGAACACTGAAGCTTTCTTT.

This clonotype was counted a few times. The J gene is TRBJ2-3, the V gene TRBV30; D might be TRBD1 (5 bases). V dropped 3 bases and J dropped 13 bases, with 17 bases sitting between them. Germline V gene data show CDR1 as GTSNPN and CDR2 as SVGIG (reference sequence). There are 12 residues in the CDR3. CDR3 loop: CAWSPGQEIKYF. DNA of the CDR3: TGTGCCTGGAGCCCCGGACAAGAAATAAAGTATTTT.

This rearrangement joins TRBV27 to TRBJ2-1; 8 bases are shared with TRBD2. Per germline, CDR1 MNHEY and CDR2 SMNVEV (reference sequence). This CDR3 is built from 14 residues. Trimming took 5 bases from V and 7 from J; bases not matched to a gene: 7. The chain's CDR3 is CASSGLGGGNEQFF. The CDR3 DNA is TGTGCCAGCAGTGGACTCGGGGGGGGGAATGAGCAGTTCTTC.

The V and J genes are TRBV6-5 and TRBJ2-5; D gene uncertain. Germline V lookup: CDR1 MNHEY, CDR2 SVGAGI. The CDR3 sequence is 15 residues long. V lost 0 bases and J 3 bases, leaving 11 bases between the germline ends. CDR3 residues: CASSYSFPAKETQYF. In DNA form, the CDR3 reads TGTGCCAGCAGTTACTCTTTCCCGGCGAAAGAGACCCAGTACTTC.

This chain links TRBV6-2 or TRBV6-3 with TRBJ2-2; TRBD2 agrees at 7 bases. Looked up from germline, CDR1 is MNHEY and CDR2 is SVGEGT. The CDR3 loop spans 16 amino acids. Trimming removed 5 bases from V and 4 bases from J; junction bases left unmatched: 10. CDR3 coding DNA: TGTGCCAGCAGTCAGGGACTACAAAGACTCACCGGGGAGCTGTTTTTT. It is translated as CASSQGLQRLTGELFF.

The CDR3 DNA sequence: TGTGCCAGCATCCCAAAAACAGGGGGCAACTATGGCTACACCTTC. Protein sequence: CASIPKTGGNYGYTF. The rearrangement links TRBV6-1 to TRBJ1-2; 9 nucleotides agree with TRBD1. This CDR3 is built from 15 residues. Germline V gives CDR1 MNHNS, CDR2 SASEGT. Trimming took 7 bases from V and 2 from J; bases not matched to a gene: 8.

This clonotype appeared a few times. The chain uses TRBV20-1 and TRBJ2-5, with 9 nucleotides matching TRBD2. The CDR3 runs to 17 residues. Per germline, CDR1 DFQATT and CDR2 SNEGSKA (reference sequence). V lost 3 bases and J lost 0; bases outside the gene matches: 11. CDR3 loop: CSASWASGVMYQETQYF. As DNA, the CDR3 is TGCAGTGCTAGTTGGGCTAGCGGGGTAATGTACCAAGAGACCCAGTACTTC.

This clonotype has ten or more counts. The rearrangement uses TRBV20-1 and TRBJ1-5; D not resolved. The V end was cut by 5 bases, the J end by 5 bases, with 10 bases between. Per germline, CDR1 DFQATT and CDR2 SNEGSKA (reference sequence). The CDR3 spans 12 residues. CDR3 coding DNA: TGCAGTGCTTCCTACGAATATCAGCCCCAGCATTTT. Its protein is CSASYEYQPQHF.

The chain joins TRBV30 to TRBJ2-2, with unresolved D. The CDR3 sequence is 12 residues long. The germline V and J ends were trimmed by 4 bases and 3 bases, with 6 bases remaining between them. Germline lookup yields CDR1 GTSNPN and CDR2 SVGIG (reference sequence). CDR3 amino acids: CAWTRDTGELFF. As DNA, the CDR3 is TGTGCCTGGACTAGGGACACCGGGGAGCTGTTTTTT.

In its sample, this clonotype was seen many times. V gene TRBV5-1 combines with J gene TRBJ2-2, with 8 bases that match TRBD1. Germline CDR1 and CDR2: SGHRS and YFSETQ. The CDR3 is 13 amino acids. Trimming at V came to 5 bases and at J to 7 bases, leaving 4 bases not matched to a gene. The CDR3 loop is CASSQGAGGELFF. The CDR3 bases are TGCGCCAGCAGTCAGGGGGCTGGCGGGGAGCTGTTTTTT.

The rearrangement links TRBV9 to TRBJ2-1; tentatively, D is TRBD2 (6 bases). Deletions cut 3 bases from V and 2 bases from J, with 12 bases between. Per germline, CDR1 SGDLS and CDR2 YYNGEE. This CDR3 spans 15 amino acids. CDR3 loop: CASSAGVGPYNEQFF. CDR3 coding DNA: TGTGCCAGCAGCGCGGGAGTGGGCCCCTACAATGAGCAGTTCTTC.

In this sample, this clonotype turned up a few times. CDR3 residues: CASSFTVGPASGNTIYF. CDR3 sequence (DNA): TGTGCCAGCAGTTTCACAGTAGGTCCAGCTTCTGGAAACACCATATATTTT. The genes are TRBV12-3 or TRBV12-4 and TRBJ1-3; D gene ambiguous. V was trimmed by 3 bases and J by 1 base, leaving 16 bases between them. The CDR3 is 17 residues long.

V and J are TRBV27 and TRBJ1-1; 7 nucleotides line up with TRBD1. The CDR3 contains 15 residues. CDR1 and CDR2 from the germline V gene are MNHEY and SMNVEV (reference sequence). Unmatched junction bases numbered 8, after V lost 6 bases and J lost 1 base. The CDR3 DNA is TGTGCCAGCAGCCCACAGGACAGGCCGAACACTGAAGCTTTCTTT. Amino acid sequence: CASSPQDRPNTEAFF.

This chain joins TRBV6-5 and TRBJ1-1; unclear D gene. Per the germline V gene, CDR1 is MNHEY and CDR2 is SVGAGI. The CDR3 covers 15 residues. V dropped 0 bases and J dropped 1 base, with 9 bases sitting between them. The CDR3 spells CASSYSILGNTEAFF. The CDR3 bases are TGTGCCAGCAGTTACTCTATTTTGGGGAACACTGAAGCTTTCTTT.

The table lists this clonotype with a few counts. This sequence joins TRBV12-3 or TRBV12-4 and TRBJ2-5; TRBD1 matches 8 bases. The CDR3 sequence is 14 residues long. J lost 6 bases, V lost 5 bases, and 8 bases had no gene match. The CDR3 here is CASSPSGGRKTQYF. The CDR3 region has the DNA TGTGCCAGCAGTCCCTCAGGGGGCCGGAAGACCCAGTACTTC.

This clonotype showed up just a few times. The CDR3 is CASSYVLSGANVLTF. The CDR3 DNA reads TGTGCCAGCAGCTATGTCCTGTCTGGGGCCAACGTCCTGACTTTC. The V and J genes are TRBV12-3 or TRBV12-4 and TRBJ2-6, with D hard to call. This CDR3 is 15 amino acids long. V was trimmed by 6 bases and J by 1 base, leaving 10 bases between them.

This clonotype was seen only a few times. CDR3 sequence reads: CAWSKQVNTEAFF. CDR3 coding DNA: TGTGCCTGGAGTAAACAGGTAAACACTGAAGCTTTCTTT. The chain recombines TRBV30 with TRBJ1-1; D might be TRBD1 (5 bases). Germline V gene sequence: CDR1 GTSNPN, CDR2 SVGIG (reference sequence). This CDR3 is built from 13 residues. Trimming took off 2 bases at V and 2 bases at J, with 9 bases between the two ends.

This clonotype was found many times. V is TRBV29-1 and J is TRBJ2-1, with 7 positions matching TRBD1. CDR1 SQVTM and CDR2 ANQGSEA come from the germline V gene. CDR3 length equals 13 residues. The V segment lost 3 bases and the J segment 7 bases; nucleotides outside the gene matches: 6. Here the CDR3 DNA reads TGCAGCGTTGAGGGGGACAGAAAAAATGAGCAGTTCTTC. Encoded protein: CSVEGDRKNEQFF.

As regards this clonotype: The junction differs from germline at one of its ends, possibly a read error. The V and J genes are TRBV20-1 and TRBJ2-1; weak D call: TRBD2 (7 bases). The CDR3 totals 15 residues. The germline gives CDR1 DFQATT, CDR2 SNEGSKA (reference sequence). The DNA of the CDR3 is TGCTGTGCTGGGGGAGGGGGAAGCCAGTACAATGAGCAGTTCTTC. This gives the protein CCAGGGGSQYNEQFF.

This clonotype has ten or more counts. The V call is TRBV5-6, the J call TRBJ2-1; TRBD2 aligns across 8 bases. This CDR3 contains 15 residues. V lost 5 bases and J lost 3; bases outside the gene matches: 7. The germline V gene has CDR1 SGHDT and CDR2 YYEEEE. The DNA for the CDR3 is TGTGCCAGCAGTAGGAGCGGGAGTTACTACAATGAGCAGTTCTTC. Its translation is CASSRSGSYYNEQFF.

The chain is built from TRBV4-1 and TRBJ1-2; 7 bases match TRBD1. J lost 5 bases, V lost 6 bases, and 24 bases had no gene match. The CDR3 spans 19 residues. Germline loops: CDR1 MGHRA, CDR2 YSYEKL. DNA of the CDR3: TGCGCCAGCAGTCCACGGAGGACAGGCGGCGGGCGGACCTTATATGGCTACACCTTC. The encoded protein is CASSPRRTGGGRTLYGYTF.

In its sample, this clonotype was seen a few times. The chain employs TRBV12-3 or TRBV12-4 and TRBJ1-6; TRBD1 might be the D (5 bases). V gave up 6 bases and J gave up 14 bases, with 20 bases separating them. The CDR3 is 14 residues long. The CDR3 region has the DNA TGTGCCAGCAGGAGTACCGGGACCGTCAATACCCTCCACTTT. This gives the protein CASRSTGTVNTLHF.

V and J are TRBV7-9 and TRBJ2-7; D is undetermined. This CDR3 region has 12 residues. Germline V gene data show CDR1 as SEHNR and CDR2 as FQNEAQ (reference sequence). V shed 7 bases and J shed 12 bases, with 19 bases lying between them. CDR3 in DNA: TGTGCCAGCACCCTGACCGGTGGACCTAGGTACTTC. It codes for CASTLTGGPRYF.

V is TRBV7-2 and J is TRBJ1-5; weak D call: TRBD1 (5 bases). Trimming pared 5 bases from V and 5 bases from J, leaving 10 bases between. Per germline, CDR1 SGHTA and CDR2 FQGNSA. The length of the CDR3 is 13 residues. The CDR3 loop is CASSGGGYQPQHF. CDR3 sequence (DNA): TGTGCCAGCAGCGGGGGGGGGTATCAGCCCCAGCATTTT.

The table lists this clonotype with many counts. The gene calls are TRBV7-9 and TRBJ2-5, with 12 nucleotides matching TRBD1. Losses at the gene ends were 5 bases for V and 5 bases for J; bases not matched to a gene: 9. CDR1 is SEHNR and CDR2 is FQNEAQ in the germline V gene (reference sequence). This CDR3 region has 16 residues. CDR3 amino acids: CASSPTGTGGAETQYF. The CDR3 DNA reads TGTGCCAGCAGCCCAACCGGGACAGGGGGCGCGGAGACCCAGTACTTC.